Included here is one TCR beta chain sequence, with context. The data originate from a study of identical twins. A template switching step contributed a universal primer site, while unique molecular identifiers were present in the cDNA. Using its own MiXCR run on the 5' RACE reads, TCRdb lists one record per CDR3 protein. Of 550,000 to 700,000 distinct CDR3 sequences listed, 9.6% were seen once; the top ten hold approximately 3%. Germline V gene data show CDR1 as SNHLY and CDR2 as FYNNEI. The CDR3 sequence is 14 residues long. With 8 bases removed from V and 4 bases from J, the gap between germline ends came to 15 bases. These same records also appear under a second study, on yellow fever vaccine responses in identical twins.

The receptor's source is a woman under 30 in good health. The material sequenced was PBMCs. V and J are TRBV2 and TRBJ2-1; D is perhaps TRBD1 (7 bases). As DNA, the CDR3 is TGTGCCAGCCAGGGGGAGGCCTTTTACAATGAGCAGTTCTTC. Protein product: CASQGEAFYNEQFF.